The present entry profiles one TCR beta chain with its context. Clones were sequenced by immunoSEQ multiplex PCR, and TCRdb holds only the in-frame ones, with some missing. The table includes about 130,000 clones, about 76% detected once. The data are from a study of blood T cell repertoires in COVID-19. With 2 bases clipped from V and 0 bases from J, the junction kept 2 bases outside the gene matches. The germline V gene has CDR1 GTSNPN and CDR2 SVGIG (reference sequence). The CDR3 contains 15 residues. Sequencing was carried out using peripheral blood. This receptor was taken from a man older than 75 with acute or convalescent COVID-19. The V gene is TRBV30, the J gene TRBJ1-3; 9 positions agree with TRBD1. The CDR3 DNA is TGTGCCTGGAGTACAGGGGGCTTCTCTGGAAACACCATATATTTT. This encodes CAWSTGGFSGNTIYF.